The 24 T cell receptor beta chains below all came from one sample that was sequenced in a study of tumor and adjacent non-tumor tissue in lung cancer. Three rounds of nested PCR, following a modified ARM-PCR protocol, produced the TCRbeta library. MiXCR, applied by TCRdb to the multiplex PCR reads, yields one record per CDR3 protein. The sample contains tens of thousands of distinct CDR3 sequences, under 80% of which appear only once. This sample's RNA came from whole unsorted tissue. Material: lung tumor tissue. These receptors all stem from a woman aged 45-60 years with non-small cell lung cancer.

The V and J genes are TRBV6-6 and TRBJ2-7; D tentatively reads TRBD1 or TRBD2 (5 bases each). The CDR3 is made up of 13 amino acids. Germline CDR1 and CDR2: MNHNY and SVGAGI (reference sequence). The ends were cut back, 10 bases at V and 7 bases at J, with 20 bases in the middle. Written as DNA, the CDR3 is TGTGCCATCAGACGGGACGGACCGGCAGAGCAGTACTTC. Its protein is CAIRRDGPAEQYF.

On this clonotype: One end of the junction does not line up with germline, which may come from a read error. This chain connects TRBV7-9 to TRBJ2-2; D is possibly TRBD2 (5 bases). The germline V gene has CDR1 SEHNR and CDR2 FQNEAQ (reference sequence). CDR3 size: 14 residues. The CDR3 spells CASSLNPNTWEPFF. The CDR3 nucleotides read TGTGCCAGCAGCTTAAATCCCAACACCTGGGAGCCGTTTTTT.

Here the CDR3 reads CASGLNSWTSGNTIYF. In DNA, the CDR3 is TGTGCCAGCGGCTTGAACTCCTGGACCTCTGGAAACACCATATATTTT. The J gene is TRBJ1-3, the V gene TRBV12-3 or TRBV12-4; D unresolved. V lost 8 bases to trimming and J lost 0 bases, with 17 bases between them. The CDR3 extends over 16 amino acids.

As concerns this clonotype: At one end the junction does not follow the germline gene, possibly because of a read error. The rearrangement joins TRBV28 to TRBJ1-5; TRBD1 is a possible D gene (6 bases). The CDR3 consists of 15 residues. CDR1 and CDR2 (germline): MDHEN, SYDVKM. The CDR3 sequence is CAKSPPWGGRQPQHF. CDR3 coding DNA: TGTGCCAAGAGTCCTCCCTGGGGGGGGCGTCAGCCTCAGCATTTT.

Notes on this clonotype: An end of the junction does not agree with germline; a read error may underlie this. This rearrangement joins TRBV11-2 to TRBJ2-3; the D gene could be TRBD1 or TRBD2 (5 bases each). This CDR3 is built from 14 residues. Germline V lookup: CDR1 SGHAT, CDR2 FQNNGV. The CDR3 DNA reads as TGTGCCAGCACCTTAGTCGGGGCCACAGATACGCGGTATTTT. This encodes CASTLVGATDTRYF.

Points on this clonotype: Without the conserved terminal phenylalanine or tryptophan, this CDR3 likely stems from a read error. The DNA is left out, because the CDR3 cannot be placed on it with certainty; the CDR3 is given as TCRdb lists it. The J gene is TRBJ2-7, the V gene TRBV7-5. TRBV7-5 is a pseudogene. The CDR3 comprises 14 residues, both ends counted. The CDR3 reads CISVPEASGNEQYL.

This clonotype was detected ten times or more. The CDR3 nucleotides are TGTGCCAGCAGCTTACTACTAGCGGGGCTTCAATGGTATGAGCAGTTCTTC. Residues: CASSLLLAGLQWYEQFF. V gene TRBV11-2 combines with J gene TRBJ2-1; 10 nucleotides line up with TRBD2. This CDR3 has 17 amino acids. J was trimmed by 8 bases and V by 2 bases; bases with no gene match: 12. CDR1 and CDR2 (germline): SGHAT, FQNNGV.

Of note for this clonotype: A much bigger clone sits one base away, suggesting this may be a read error. CDR3: CASSRGISGSSGTQYF. The CDR3 nucleotides are TGCGCCAGCAGCCGCGGGATTAGCGGGAGTTCTGGAACCCAGTACTTC. The chain employs TRBV5-1 and TRBJ2-5, with 9 nucleotides matching TRBD2. The CDR3 covers 16 residues. V trimming: 4 bases; J trimming: 8 bases; junction bases outside the gene matches: 15. Germline values: CDR1 SGHRS, CDR2 YFSETQ. Full variable domain (outside the CDR3, taken from reference TRBV5-1 and TRBJ2-5): KAGVTQTPRYLIKTRGQQVTLSCSPISGHRSVSWYQQTPGQGLQFLFEYFSETQRNKGNFPGRFSGRQFSNSRSEMNVSTLELGDSALYLCASSRGISGSSGTQYFGPGTRLLVL.

This clonotype was recorded many times. The chain employs TRBV5-1 and TRBJ2-3, with 13 bases matching TRBD2. The J segment lost 3 bases and the V segment lost 6 bases, leaving 4 bases of the junction unmatched. Germline assignment: CDR1 SGHRS and CDR2 YFSETQ. The CDR3 covers 15 residues. The CDR3: CASTGLAGATDTQYF. The CDR3 DNA reads TGCGCCAGCACCGGACTAGCGGGAGCGACAGATACGCAGTATTTT.

This clonotype appeared once. No conserved phenylalanine or tryptophan is present at the end of the CDR3, so a read error is the likely explanation. The V gene is TRBV10-3, the J gene TRBJ1-2; perhaps TRBD1 as D (6 bases). This CDR3 has 15 residues. CDR1 is ENHRY, CDR2 SYGVKD, per germline. The CDR3 sequence is CAISAPGQGHYRYTL. The CDR3 DNA reads as TGTGCCATCAGTGCCCCGGGGCAGGGGCACTATCGCTACACCTTG.

About this clonotype itself: Relative to the germline gene, one junction end is altered; a read error may explain this. This rearrangement joins TRBV12-3 or TRBV12-4 to TRBJ2-7; TRBD2 is a possible D gene (5 bases). The CDR3 contains 12 residues. As DNA, the CDR3 is TGTGCCAGCATTCCCCGGCCGGAGCGGCAGTATTTC. This codes for CASIPRPERQYF.

On this clonotype: Sequence at one end of the junction differs from germline and may be a read error. CDR3: CANSHDLTNNQPQHF. The CDR3 bases are TGTGCCAACAGCCATGACCTCACTAACAATCAGCCCCAGCATTTT. The V call is TRBV4-2, the J call TRBJ1-5; D is undetermined. Germline CDR1 reads LGHNA; CDR2 reads YNFKEQ. The CDR3 consists of 15 residues.

CDR3 DNA sequence: TGCGCCAGCAGCCAAGTAGTGGACAGGGATCGGTATTCACCCCTCCACTTT. Its protein product is CASSQVVDRDRYSPLHF. The chain combines TRBV4-1 with TRBJ1-6; 8 bases line up with TRBD1. The germline CDR1 and CDR2 sequences are MGHRA and YSYEKL. V gave up 1 base and J gave up 8 bases; unmatched junction bases: 10. This CDR3 region has 17 residues.

As to this clonotype: Being one base from a much bigger clone, this may be a read error. The V gene is TRBV20-1, the J gene TRBJ1-5, with D possibly matching TRBD1 (6 bases). Looked up from germline, CDR1 is DFQATT and CDR2 is SNEGSKA (reference sequence). CDR3 size: 12 residues. CDR3 coding DNA: TGCTCCGCCGAGGGGGTGTTTAAGCCCCAGCATTTT. Protein: CSAEGVFKPQHF.

This clonotype was counted ten times or more. The junction does not match germline at one end; this may be a read error. V gene TRBV7-8 combines with J gene TRBJ2-2; possibly TRBD2 for D (6 bases). The CDR3 runs to 14 residues. Germline assignment: CDR1 SGHVS and CDR2 FQNEAQ. The CDR3 DNA is TGTGCCAGCAGCAGTAGCGGTTACACCGGGAAGCTGTTTTTT. It encodes CASSSSGYTGKLFF.

This clonotype was seen at least ten times. The CDR3 region is CATSDYHRLTGTPSTDTQYF. In nucleotides, the CDR3 is TGTGCCACCAGTGACTACCACCGTCTCACGGGCACGCCGAGCACAGATACGCAGTATTTT. The V call is TRBV24-1, the J call TRBJ2-3, with D hard to call. Germline assignment: CDR1 KGHDR and CDR2 SFDVKD. V shed 4 bases and J shed 0 bases, with 25 bases lying between them. The CDR3 sequence is 20 residues long.

This clonotype is a singleton in its sample. V and J are TRBV29-1 and TRBJ1-1, with D perhaps matching TRBD1 (5 bases). Germline V lookup: CDR1 SQVTM, CDR2 ANQGSEA. The ends were cut back, 0 bases at V and 1 base at J, with 12 bases in the middle. This CDR3 region has 15 residues. The CDR3 region has the DNA TGCAGCGTTGAAGAGAGGGACGGAAAGAACACTGAAGCTTTCTTT. It yields the protein CSVEERDGKNTEAFF.

This clonotype was counted at least ten times. The CDR3 nucleotides are TGTGCCAGCAGCTCTCCGACTAGCGGGAGTTTTTCGTTCGAGCAGTACTTC. It translates to CASSSPTSGSFSFEQYF. The V call is TRBV11-2, the J call TRBJ2-7; 12 bases agree with TRBD2. Germline assignment: CDR1 SGHAT and CDR2 FQNNGV. Losses at the gene ends were 4 bases for V and 6 bases for J; bases not matched to a gene: 13. CDR3 length: 17 amino acids.

This clonotype has more than one count but fewer than ten. A read error is possible here, since a much larger clone lies one base away. The chain recombines TRBV7-9 with TRBJ2-3; no firm D call. V dropped 1 base and J dropped 5 bases, with 10 bases sitting between them. The CDR3 runs 14 residues. CDR1 and CDR2 from the germline V gene are SEHNR and FQNEAQ (reference sequence). The CDR3 DNA follows: TGTGCCAGCAGCTTAGAGAGTAGTGGAGATACGCAGTATTTT. Translating it yields CASSLESSGDTQYF.

Concerning this clonotype: A read error may account for a junction end that differs from germline. The V call is TRBV11-2, the J call TRBJ2-7; D is ambiguous. Germline V lookup: CDR1 SGHAT, CDR2 FQNNGV. CDR3 size: 15 residues. The CDR3 DNA reads as TGTACCAACAGCTTAGGGTGGGCAGGTAGCTACGATCAGTACTTC. Its translation: CTNSLGWAGSYDQYF.

As regards this clonotype: Lacking the conserved final phenylalanine or tryptophan, this CDR3 likely reflects a read error. The V gene is TRBV4-1, the J gene TRBJ2-3; TRBD1 is a possible D gene (6 bases). CDR3 size: 19 residues. The germline V gene has CDR1 MGHRA and CDR2 YSYEKL. CDR3 sequence: CAISQEEGDAERSTDTQYY. CDR3 nucleotides: TGCGCCATCAGCCAAGAAGAGGGGGATGCGGAGAGGAGCACAGATACGCAGTATTAT.

This clonotype was observed a handful of times. Compared with germline, one end of the junction differs, possibly owing to a read error. This rearrangement joins TRBV11-3 to TRBJ2-1; no firm D call. Germline V lookup: CDR1 SGHNT, CDR2 YENEEA. The CDR3 is 13 residues long. CDR3 protein: CARSLGRYNKQFF. The CDR3 DNA is TGTGCCAGGAGCTTAGGACGCTACAATAAGCAGTTCTTC.

About this clonotype itself: One end of the junction varies from germline; a read error may be responsible. The V gene is TRBV24-1, the J gene TRBJ1-5; TRBD1 is a possible D gene (5 bases). The CDR3 is 16 amino acids. Germline V gene data show CDR1 as KGHDR and CDR2 as SFDVKD. The CDR3 DNA sequence: TGTGCTACCAGTGACTCCGACAGACGGGTTGATCAGCCCCAGCATTTT. It encodes CATSDSDRRVDQPQHF.

As to this clonotype: The CDR3 carries no conserved terminal phenylalanine or tryptophan, so it likely arises from a read error. The V and J genes are TRBV6-6 and TRBJ2-2; D is perhaps TRBD1 or TRBD2 (5 bases each). This CDR3 spans 13 amino acids. Germline lookup yields CDR1 MNHNY and CDR2 SVGAGI (reference sequence). The germline V and J ends were trimmed by 8 bases and 12 bases, with 19 bases remaining between them. The CDR3 DNA is TGTGCCAGCCGAAGACAGAACACGGGGAAGCTGTTTTCT. Amino acids: CASRRQNTGKLFS.